This T cell receptor (beta chain) derives from a study of early T cells in non-severe SARS-CoV-2 infection. The overall study: Investigators sequenced bulk RNA drawn from unsorted whole blood, and chains remained unpaired.

TCRdb passed the 5' RACE reads through MiXCR, listing each CDR3 protein once. The top ten hold around 5% of the sample, which has tens of thousands of distinct CDR3 sequences, about 10% seen once. Trimming pared 6 bases from V and 4 bases from J, leaving 6 bases between. The germline V gene encodes CDR1 MDHEN and CDR2 SYDVKM. The CDR3 is 12 amino acids. This clonotype was detected ten times or more. The V gene is TRBV28, the J gene TRBJ1-4; no reliable D call. The specimen comprised whole blood, sampled at baseline. The TCR originated in an adult who was a healthcare worker with PCR-confirmed SARS-CoV-2 infection or an uninfected control (not recorded which). The CDR3 here is CASRIRNEKLFF. The CDR3 DNA reads as TGTGCCAGCAGAATCCGTAATGAAAAACTGTTTTTT.